This TCR beta chain was sequenced for a study of OX40 agonist ivuxolimab in advanced cancers. A single count supports this clone. Measured with immunoSEQ multiplex PCR; TCRdb has only the in-frame clones, and not every one. The sample lists 65,000 to 95,000 clones, almost 90% occurring once. Trimming shortened V by 2 bases and J by 2 bases, and 13 bases separated the two germline ends. The CDR3 extends over 15 amino acids. Germline V lookup: CDR1 SGHTA, CDR2 FQGNSA. Material: CD4+ or CD8+ T cells sorted from blood, obtained in a trial of the OX40 agonist ivuxolimab. The clonotype was recovered from an adult with an advanced solid tumor such as melanoma, head and neck, liver or kidney cancer. J is TRBJ2-7 and V is TRBV7-2, with D possibly TRBD1 on 5 matching bases. CDR3 sequence: CASSLMTAGPYEQYF. CDR3 nucleotides: TGTGCCAGCAGCTTAATGACAGCCGGTCCCTACGAGCAGTACTTC.